Following are 18 T cell receptor beta chains from one sample sequenced in a study of T cell repertoires in cytomegalovirus infection. TCRdb itself ran the reads through MiXCR, one entry per CDR3 protein. The sample records hundreds of thousands of distinct CDR3 sequences, about 24% being singletons. What was sequenced was CD8+ T cells from PBMCs. These TCRs come from a human donor in good health (CMV status not recorded). Some clones in this sample may be carry-over from other donors' samples.

This chain links TRBV7-6 with TRBJ2-5, with D hard to call. The CDR3 runs 14 residues. CDR1 is SGHVS and CDR2 is FNYEAQ in the germline V gene. V lost 1 base, J lost 5 bases, and 11 bases lay in between. The chain's CDR3 is CASSLGFRGETQYF. The DNA of the CDR3 is TGTGCCAGCAGCTTAGGGTTTCGCGGCGAGACCCAGTACTTC.

Only a few counts were recorded for this clonotype. This chain connects TRBV9 to TRBJ2-2; 9 bases map to TRBD2. From germline, CDR1 is SGDLS and CDR2 YYNGEE. V gave up 2 bases and J gave up 3 bases; unmatched junction bases: 8. This CDR3 has 17 amino acids. CDR3 in amino acids: CASSVPGGGVDTGELFF. DNA for the CDR3: TGTGCCAGCAGCGTCCCAGGCGGGGGGGTTGACACCGGGGAGCTGTTTTTT.

The J gene is TRBJ2-5, the V gene TRBV3-1; unclear D gene. This CDR3 comprises 15 residues. In germline, CDR1 is LGHDT, CDR2 YNNKEL (reference sequence). V dropped 1 base and J dropped 2 bases, with 11 bases sitting between them. CDR3 nucleotide sequence: TGTGCCAGCAGCCAAGTGGTCAGCATACAAGAGACCCAGTACTTC. As protein: CASSQVVSIQETQYF.

This clonotype showed up many times. This sequence joins TRBV7-2 and TRBJ2-1, with 9 bases identical to TRBD2. V dropped 5 bases and J dropped 8; count of bases not matched to a gene: 10. This CDR3 is built from 15 residues. Germline V lookup: CDR1 SGHTA, CDR2 FQGNSA. This chain's CDR3 is CASSPNSGGGDEQFF. As DNA, the CDR3 is TGTGCCAGCAGCCCAAATAGCGGGGGAGGCGATGAGCAGTTCTTC. The whole variable domain, filled in from reference TRBV7-2 and TRBJ2-1, reads GAGVSQSPSNKVTEKGKDVELRCDPISGHTALYWYRQSLGQGLEFLIYFQGNSAPDKSGLPSDRFSAERTGGSVSTLTIQRTQQEDSAVYLCASSPNSGGGDEQFFGPGTRLTVL.

This clonotype has a count of ten or more. The chain combines TRBV6-5 with TRBJ1-1; 8 bases are a match to TRBD1. The junction had 4 bases not matched to a gene; V was cut back by 2 bases and J by 5 bases. This CDR3 comprises 14 residues. The germline V gene encodes CDR1 MNHEY and CDR2 SVGAGI. CDR3: CASSYQGAGTEAFF. The CDR3 DNA reads as TGTGCCAGCAGTTACCAGGGGGCAGGAACTGAAGCTTTCTTT.

This clonotype was counted many times. The chain uses TRBV19 and TRBJ1-1; 7 bases line up with TRBD1. Per the germline V gene, CDR1 is LNHDA and CDR2 is SQIVND (reference sequence). V was pared by 9 bases and J by 8 bases, with 9 bases of the junction left unmatched. This CDR3 is built from 12 residues. The DNA for the CDR3 is TGTGCCAGCAGGGGGTTGAGGGCAGAAGCTTTCTTT. This gives the protein CASRGLRAEAFF.

At least ten counts were recorded for this clonotype. V and J are TRBV7-2 and TRBJ2-1; 8 bases align to TRBD2. J was trimmed by 5 bases and V by 2 bases; bases with no gene match: 5. This CDR3 region has 15 residues. Germline CDR1 is SGHTA and CDR2 is FQGNSA. The chain's CDR3 is CASSLTAGANNEQFF. CDR3 bases: TGTGCCAGCAGCTTAACAGCGGGGGCGAACAATGAGCAGTTCTTC.

This clonotype was seen many times. The rearrangement uses TRBV12-3 or TRBV12-4 and TRBJ2-7, with 7 bases fitting TRBD1. The CDR3 is 13 residues long. J gave up 6 bases and V 1 base, and 3 bases lay outside the gene matches. CDR3 amino acids: CASSLGQGVEQYF. Here the CDR3 DNA reads TGTGCCAGCAGTTTAGGACAGGGCGTCGAGCAGTACTTC.

The chain joins TRBV7-4 to TRBJ1-2, with D hard to call. This CDR3 region has 14 residues. Trimming cost V 8 bases and J 4 bases, with 17 bases left between them. Germline V gene data show CDR1 as SGHVT and CDR2 as SQSDAQ. The CDR3 DNA is TGTGCCAGCGCGGGAGGCACAATATTCTATGGCTACACCTTC. Translated, it gives CASAGGTIFYGYTF.

Concerning this clonotype itself: This may be a read error: a much more frequent sequence differs by one nucleotide. V is TRBV14 and J is TRBJ2-1, with no clear D. Looked up from germline, CDR1 is SGHDN and CDR2 is FVKESK. The CDR3 runs to 13 residues. In DNA, the CDR3 is TGTGCCAGCAACCAAGAGATGGCGGATGAGCAGTTCTTC. This gives the protein CASNQEMADEQFF.

This clonotype was picked up one time. The rearrangement uses TRBV29-1 and TRBJ2-7, with 8 bases identical to TRBD1. The junction had 22 bases not matched to a gene; V was cut back by 7 bases and J by 2 bases. Germline assignment: CDR1 SQVTM and CDR2 ANQGSEA. This CDR3 is 18 amino acids long. The CDR3 DNA is TGCAGCGCCCAAGGGTCGGGACAGGACTTTGCCTTTACCTACGAGCAGTACTTC. As protein: CSAQGSGQDFAFTYEQYF.

A few counts support this clonotype. The chain links TRBV7-8 to TRBJ1-5; D remains ambiguous. The CDR3 is 12 residues long. V shed 7 bases and J shed 3 bases, with 7 bases lying between them. CDR1 and CDR2 (germline): SGHVS, FQNEAQ. The CDR3 nucleotides are TGTGCCAGCACAACACCCAATCAGCCCCAGCATTTT. Its protein is CASTTPNQPQHF.

Note on this clonotype: One end of the junction does not line up with germline, which may come from a read error. The chain has TRBV7-9 and TRBJ2-1, with 8 bases that match TRBD2. The CDR3 runs 14 residues. Germline V gene sequence: CDR1 SEHNR, CDR2 FQNEAQ (reference sequence). DNA of the CDR3: TGTGTCAGCAGCTTAGCGGGGCGCTACAATGAGCAGTTCTTC. Protein product: CVSSLAGRYNEQFF.

This clonotype was found many times. The rearrangement links TRBV7-2 to TRBJ2-3; TRBD1 agrees at 11 bases. Germline CDR1 SGHTA, CDR2 FQGNSA. The CDR3 has 18 amino acids. V lost 1 base and J lost 2; bases outside the gene matches: 8. In nucleotides, the CDR3 is TGTGCCAGCAGCTTAGGGTTTTTGGGACAGGGGGTCACAGATACGCAGTATTTT. Translating gives CASSLGFLGQGVTDTQYF.

This rearrangement joins TRBV7-4 to TRBJ2-3; 11 nucleotides agree with TRBD1. V trimming: 4 bases; J trimming: 1 base; junction bases outside the gene matches: 10. The CDR3 is 18 residues long. CDR1 is SGHVT and CDR2 is SQSDAQ in the germline V gene. The CDR3 loop reads CASSYRTGGARGTDTQYF. The CDR3 DNA is TGTGCCAGCAGCTATCGGACAGGGGGCGCGAGGGGCACAGATACGCAGTATTTT.

This clonotype was recorded many times. V gene TRBV12-5 combines with J gene TRBJ2-1; TRBD1 is a possible D gene (6 bases). V shed 1 base and J shed 8 bases, with 9 bases lying between them. The CDR3 runs to 13 residues. Germline V gene lookup returns CDR1 LGHNT and CDR2 FRNRAP. The CDR3 sequence: CASGLDRVDEQFF. The CDR3 nucleotides read TGTGCTAGTGGTTTGGACAGGGTTGATGAGCAGTTCTTC.

The CDR3 reads CASSLGQQITPLHF. DNA of the CDR3: TGTGCCAGCAGCCTAGGACAGCAAATTACACCCCTCCACTTT. The J gene is TRBJ1-6, the V gene TRBV7-2; perhaps TRBD1 as D (6 bases). The CDR3 contains 14 residues. V lost 5 bases, J lost 11 bases, and 16 bases lay in between. CDR1 is SGHTA, CDR2 FQGNSA, per germline.

CDR3 region: CASSSAGGDQPQHF. The CDR3 DNA reads TGTGCCAGCAGCTCGGCGGGGGGGGATCAGCCCCAGCATTTT. The chain couples TRBV7-2 to TRBJ1-5, with D possibly matching TRBD1 (5 bases). Trimming removed 4 bases at V and 5 bases at J, with 12 bases between. Germline V gives CDR1 SGHTA, CDR2 FQGNSA. This CDR3 region has 14 residues.